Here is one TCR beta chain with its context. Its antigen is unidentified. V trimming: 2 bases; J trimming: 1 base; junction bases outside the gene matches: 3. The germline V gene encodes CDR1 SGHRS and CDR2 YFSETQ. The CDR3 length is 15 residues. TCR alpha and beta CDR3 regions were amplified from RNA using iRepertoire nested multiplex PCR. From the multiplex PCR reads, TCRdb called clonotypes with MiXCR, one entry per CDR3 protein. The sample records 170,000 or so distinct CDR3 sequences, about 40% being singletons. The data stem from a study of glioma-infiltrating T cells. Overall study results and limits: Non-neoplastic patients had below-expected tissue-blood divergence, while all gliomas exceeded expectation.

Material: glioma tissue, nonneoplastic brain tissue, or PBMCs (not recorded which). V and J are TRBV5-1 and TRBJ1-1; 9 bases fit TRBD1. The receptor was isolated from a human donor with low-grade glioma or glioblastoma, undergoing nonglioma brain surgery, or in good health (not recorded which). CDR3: CASSFSTGGNTEAFF. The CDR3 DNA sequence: TGCGCCAGCAGCTTCTCGACAGGGGGGAACACTGAAGCTTTCTTT.